These 30 T cell receptor beta chains originate from one sample sequenced in a study of identical twins. TCRdb reprocessed the 5' RACE reads with MiXCR, giving one entry per CDR3 protein. The table lists some 1,600,000 distinct CDR3 sequences, about 30% of them singletons. Input material: cord blood. These TCRs come from a newborn girl in good health.

The chain joins TRBV10-3 to TRBJ2-7; 12 nucleotides agree with TRBD2. The length of the CDR3 is 20 residues. Trimming at V came to 0 bases and at J to 7 bases, leaving 19 bases not matched to a gene. CDR1 is ENHRY and CDR2 is SYGVKD in the germline V gene. The CDR3 DNA is TGTGCCATCAGTGAGTCCGCCGGGCTAGCGGGAGGGCCCTTCTACAATGAGCAGTACTTC. This sequence encodes CAISESAGLAGGPFYNEQYF.

This chain connects TRBV4-2 to TRBJ2-3; D is tentatively TRBD1 or TRBD2 (5 bases each). This CDR3 is built from 15 residues. The germline CDR1 and CDR2 sequences are LGHNA and YNFKEQ. Trimming left V 7 bases short and J 4 bases short, with 18 bases between. This chain's CDR3 is CASNPSDRDADTQYF. In DNA form, the CDR3 reads TGTGCCAGCAACCCTTCCGACCGGGACGCAGATACGCAGTATTTT.

The chain combines TRBV5-1 with TRBJ1-6; D is unclear. This CDR3 spans 13 amino acids. Germline V gives CDR1 SGHRS, CDR2 YFSETQ. Trimming removed 4 bases from V and 7 bases from J, with 9 bases in between. The CDR3 here is CASSPEVNSPLHF. The CDR3 region has the DNA TGCGCCAGCAGCCCGGAGGTGAATTCACCCCTCCACTTT.

This clonotype was picked up one time. The rearrangement uses TRBV28 and TRBJ2-7; D is perhaps TRBD1 or TRBD2 (5 bases each). Germline V lookup: CDR1 MDHEN, CDR2 SYDVKM. The CDR3 has 14 amino acids. V gave up 5 bases and J gave up 2 bases, with 13 bases separating them. The CDR3 nucleotides read TGTGCCAGCAGTGACCGGGGCAGCGCCTACGAGCAGTACTTC. Its translation is CASSDRGSAYEQYF.

The chain combines TRBV20-1 with TRBJ2-7; TRBD2 agrees at 8 bases. The CDR3 has 14 amino acids. CDR1 is DFQATT and CDR2 is SNEGSKA in the germline V gene (reference sequence). The ends lost 0 bases at V and 3 bases at J; junction bases unmatched: 4. CDR3 sequence: CSAREQRELYEQYF. The CDR3 region has the DNA TGCAGTGCTAGAGAGCAGCGGGAGCTCTACGAGCAGTACTTC.

This clonotype was counted at least ten times. This chain connects TRBV5-1 to TRBJ2-1; D remains ambiguous. This CDR3 is 14 amino acids long. Germline assignment: CDR1 SGHRS and CDR2 YFSETQ. V was shortened by 4 bases and J by 7 bases, with 15 bases between the two germline ends. The CDR3 spells CASSPLLPRNEQFF. The CDR3 DNA reads TGCGCCAGCAGCCCCCTCTTACCCCGGAATGAGCAGTTCTTC.

This chain joins TRBV7-9 and TRBJ2-1; no clear D gene. The CDR3 spans 12 residues. V lost 2 bases and J 9 bases, leaving 8 bases between the germline ends. Looked up from germline, CDR1 is SEHNR and CDR2 is FQNEAQ (reference sequence). CDR3 sequence: CASSLSEVEQFF. Written as DNA, the CDR3 is TGTGCCAGCAGCTTAAGCGAGGTTGAGCAGTTCTTC.

The chain links TRBV5-6 to TRBJ2-3; D may match TRBD1 or TRBD2 (6 bases each). This CDR3 has 18 amino acids. Germline CDR1 SGHDT, CDR2 YYEEEE. The V gene lost 4 bases and the J gene lost 0 bases, with 21 bases spanning the gap. CDR3 amino acids: CASSLTKLGGTSTDTQYF. The CDR3, as DNA: TGTGCCAGCAGCCTGACAAAACTAGGGGGGACTAGCACAGATACGCAGTATTTT.

The chain recombines TRBV6-4 with TRBJ1-5; D is perhaps TRBD1 (5 bases). Germline V gives CDR1 MRHNA, CDR2 SNTAGT. Trimming took 2 bases from V and 2 from J, leaving 7 bases between them. The CDR3 consists of 14 residues. Written as DNA, the CDR3 is TGTGCCAGCAGTGACCCCAGGGGCAATCAGCCCCAGCATTTT. Protein: CASSDPRGNQPQHF.

This clonotype was counted only a few times. This chain uses TRBV28 with TRBJ2-1; a weak D match, TRBD2 (6 bases). V was trimmed by 5 bases and J by 0 bases, leaving 11 bases between them. Germline loops: CDR1 MDHEN, CDR2 SYDVKM. The CDR3 sequence is 15 residues long. DNA of the CDR3: TGTGCCAGCAGTGGGACTCCCAGCTCCTACAATGAGCAGTTCTTC. Protein product: CASSGTPSSYNEQFF.

This clonotype was counted between two and nine times. This rearrangement joins TRBV20-1 to TRBJ2-7; 8 nucleotides match TRBD2. V gave up 7 bases and J gave up 0 bases; unmatched junction bases: 5. This CDR3 spans 13 amino acids. CDR1 DFQATT and CDR2 SNEGSKA come from the germline V gene (reference sequence). The DNA of the CDR3 is TGCAGTGGAACTAGCGGCAGCTCCTACGAGCAGTACTTC. This gives the protein CSGTSGSSYEQYF.

The CDR3 DNA sequence: TGCGCCAGCAGCTTTACAGACGGGCTGAACACTGAAGCTTTCTTT. This translates into CASSFTDGLNTEAFF. V and J are TRBV5-1 and TRBJ1-1; D is uncertain. This CDR3 has 15 residues. The germline V gene encodes CDR1 SGHRS and CDR2 YFSETQ. Trimming cost V 2 bases and J 0 bases, with 11 bases left between them.

The J gene is TRBJ2-1, the V gene TRBV10-3, with 7 positions matching TRBD2. V gave up 0 bases and J gave up 6 bases; unmatched junction bases: 5. Germline CDR1 is ENHRY and CDR2 is SYGVKD. The CDR3 is 15 amino acids. This CDR3 is CAISESAGESNEQFF. In DNA form, the CDR3 reads TGTGCCATCAGTGAGTCGGCGGGAGAAAGCAATGAGCAGTTCTTC.

The chain carries TRBV18 and TRBJ2-3, with D unresolved. The CDR3 sequence is 14 residues long. Germline V gene data show CDR1 as KGHSH and CDR2 as LQKENI. V shed 2 bases and J shed 4 bases, with 10 bases lying between them. The CDR3 sequence: CASSPSSVPDTQYF. The CDR3 DNA sequence: TGTGCCAGCTCACCATCCTCGGTCCCAGATACGCAGTATTTT.

This clonotype was seen only a few times. J is TRBJ1-2 and V is TRBV11-2, with a possible D match to TRBD1 (6 bases). V lost 0 bases, J lost 4 bases, and 12 bases lay in between. The CDR3 sequence is 15 residues long. Germline V lookup: CDR1 SGHAT, CDR2 FQNNGV. The CDR3 protein is CASSLDPGASYGYTF. Written as DNA, the CDR3 is TGTGCCAGCAGCTTAGATCCGGGGGCGAGCTATGGCTACACCTTC.

This clonotype was picked up a small number of times. This chain joins TRBV25-1 and TRBJ1-1; D gene unclear. With 1 base removed from V and 10 bases from J, the gap between germline ends came to 10 bases. Germline assignment: CDR1 MGHDK and CDR2 SYGVNS. The CDR3 has 12 residues. The CDR3 DNA is TGTGCCAGCAGTGAATCCTCGCTGCGAGCTTTCTTT. Amino acid sequence: CASSESSLRAFF.

This clonotype was detected only a few times. In DNA, the CDR3 is TGTGCCAGAAGAACGGGACACCTTAACTATGGCTACACCTTC. Translating gives CARRTGHLNYGYTF. This chain links TRBV6-4 with TRBJ1-2; a weak D match, TRBD1 (6 bases). This CDR3 comprises 14 residues. Per the germline V gene, CDR1 is MRHNA and CDR2 is SNTAGT. Trimming took 9 bases from V and 1 from J, leaving 15 bases between them.

In its sample, this clonotype was seen many times. The CDR3 sequence: CASRDSHTTYEQYF. The CDR3 nucleotides are TGTGCCAGCAGGGACTCTCATACTACCTACGAGCAGTACTTC. The rearrangement joins TRBV28 to TRBJ2-7, with D possibly being TRBD2 (5 bases). CDR3 length: 14 amino acids. Germline V lookup: CDR1 MDHEN, CDR2 SYDVKM. Trimming removed 6 bases at V and 2 bases at J, with 14 bases between.

CDR3 nucleotides: TGTGCCAGCAGTCCGCCTGGACGGGACACTGAAGCTTTCTTT. It translates to CASSPPGRDTEAFF. The J gene is TRBJ1-1, the V gene TRBV28; D is undetermined. The CDR3 length is 14 residues. Per the germline V gene, CDR1 is MDHEN and CDR2 is SYDVKM. Trimming left V 5 bases short and J 3 bases short, with 13 bases between.

The V gene is TRBV9, the J gene TRBJ2-1; 7 nucleotides agree with TRBD1. The J call is doubtful: the DNA matches TRBJ2-7 better. This CDR3 spans 16 amino acids. The germline CDR1 and CDR2 sequences are SGDLS and YYNGEE. In DNA form, the CDR3 reads TGTGCCAGCAGCGTAGGTGAAGGGGGCTACTACAATGAGCAGTACTTC. The encoded protein is CASSVGEGGYYNEQYF.

The CDR3: CAISVGTDSQQFF. The DNA of the CDR3 is TGTGCCATCAGTGTTGGGACAGATTCCCAGCAGTTCTTC. V is TRBV10-3 and J is TRBJ2-1; 7 positions agree with TRBD1. The CDR3 loop spans 13 amino acids. Germline V gene data show CDR1 as ENHRY and CDR2 as SYGVKD. Germline trimming cut 4 bases from V and 11 bases from J; bases unmatched to any gene: 8.

A remark on this clonotype: The CDR3 carries no conserved terminal phenylalanine or tryptophan, so it likely arises from a read error. This chain links TRBV20-1 with TRBJ2-1; 9 nucleotides align to TRBD2. The J call could be wrong; TRBJ2-7 is a better fit for the DNA end. Per germline, CDR1 DFQATT and CDR2 SNEGSKA (reference sequence). This CDR3 region has 15 residues. The CDR3 DNA reads as TGCAGTGCTAAAACGCGGGGGGGCTCCTACAATGAGCAGTACCTC. Translating gives CSAKTRGGSYNEQYL.

The V and J genes are TRBV20-1 and TRBJ2-6; D unclear. Germline CDR1 DFQATT, CDR2 SNEGSKA (reference sequence). Trimming stripped 3 bases from V and 2 bases from J, with 11 bases between. There are 15 residues in the CDR3. CDR3 sequence (DNA): TGCAGTGCTAGCCCCATCCAAACTGGGGCCAACGTCCTGACTTTC. Translated, it gives CSASPIQTGANVLTF.

This clonotype was seen repeatedly, ten times or more. The V and J genes are TRBV6-2 or TRBV6-3 and TRBJ1-5; 8 bases align to TRBD1. The V gene end was trimmed by 6 bases and the J gene end by 6 bases; junction bases not matched to a gene: 1. Germline V gives CDR1 MNHEY, CDR2 SVGEGT. This CDR3 region has 12 residues. CDR3 sequence reads: CASRQGGQPQHF. As DNA, the CDR3 is TGTGCCAGCAGACAGGGGGGTCAGCCCCAGCATTTT.

This chain joins TRBV5-1 and TRBJ1-6; no firm D call. The CDR3 sequence is 13 residues long. Germline assignment: CDR1 SGHRS and CDR2 YFSETQ. V was pared by 4 bases and J by 7 bases, with 9 bases between. This CDR3 is CASSIGNNSPLHF. In DNA form, the CDR3 reads TGCGCCAGCAGCATCGGTAACAATTCACCCCTCCACTTT. The full variable domain, with the rest looked up from reference TRBV5-1 and TRBJ1-6, is KAGVTQTPRYLIKTRGQQVTLSCSPISGHRSVSWYQQTPGQGLQFLFEYFSETQRNKGNFPGRFSGRQFSNSRSEMNVSTLELGDSALYLCASSIGNNSPLHFGNGTRLTVT.

V and J are TRBV6-2 or TRBV6-3 and TRBJ2-5, with TRBD1 as a possible D gene (6 bases). CDR3 length equals 18 residues. V was trimmed by 2 bases and J by 0 bases, leaving 19 bases between them. Germline CDR1 is MNHEY and CDR2 is SVGEGT. The CDR3 sequence is CASSYLEKGQKYQETQYF. CDR3 nucleotide sequence: TGTGCCAGCAGTTACCTGGAGAAAGGACAGAAATACCAAGAGACCCAGTACTTC.

About this clonotype: A much more abundant neighbour one base away suggests this may be a read error. The CDR3 reads CASSQDESEQYF. The CDR3, as DNA: TGTGCCAGCAGCCAAGATGAGAGCGAGCAGTACTTC. The gene calls are TRBV4-2 and TRBJ2-5; no clear D gene. The J call may be incorrect, as the DNA end agrees better with TRBJ2-7. CDR1 is LGHNA, CDR2 YNFKEQ, per germline. This CDR3 region has 12 residues.

The J gene is TRBJ2-7, the V gene TRBV11-2; 7 positions agree with TRBD2. Germline assignment: CDR1 SGHAT and CDR2 FQNNGV. V lost 5 bases to trimming and J lost 7 bases; unmatched junction nucleotides: 14. This CDR3 contains 15 residues. The CDR3 region is CASSRTRFAPNEQYF. Here the CDR3 DNA reads TGTGCCAGCAGCCGGACTAGGTTCGCCCCCAATGAGCAGTACTTC.

The chain uses TRBV3-1 and TRBJ2-7; 9 bases agree with TRBD2. Germline V gene data show CDR1 as LGHDT and CDR2 as YNNKEL (reference sequence). The CDR3 length is 14 residues. V shed 5 bases, J shed 7 bases, and the junction held 9 bases outside the gene matches. The CDR3 DNA follows: TGTGCCAGCAGCGCGGGACTAGCCTACAATGAGCAGTACTTC. This translates into CASSAGLAYNEQYF.

This clonotype was observed a handful of times. The V gene is TRBV20-1, the J gene TRBJ2-1; TRBD2 agrees at 8 bases. Germline CDR1 is DFQATT and CDR2 is SNEGSKA (reference sequence). J lost 2 bases, V lost 3 bases, and 6 bases had no gene match. CDR3 length equals 15 residues. Here the CDR3 DNA reads TGCAGTGCTAGGGCTGTAGCGGGACCCTACAATGAGCAGTTCTTC. Residues: CSARAVAGPYNEQFF.